These 20 T cell receptor beta chains came from one sample sequenced in a study of blood T cells in healthy people across ages. Next came a second PCR, run for about 6 to 11 cycles, which used a sample-barcoded 5' primer along with a J-beta primer mix. MiXCR, applied by TCRdb to the 5' RACE reads, yields one record per CDR3 protein. Of hundreds of thousands of distinct CDR3 sequences in the sample, roughly 24% are singletons; the top ten hold under 3%. The same sample was also used in a study of T cells of mothers and their children.

Material: blood. Source of these receptors: a boy between 5 and 17 years old in good health.

This clonotype has just a few counts. The V gene is TRBV9, the J gene TRBJ2-7; D gene unclear. The CDR3 runs to 14 residues. CDR1 SGDLS and CDR2 YYNGEE come from the germline V gene. V was clipped by 0 bases and J by 3 bases, with 10 bases between them. CDR3: CASSVGDEVYEQYF. The CDR3 nucleotides read TGTGCCAGCAGCGTAGGGGATGAGGTCTACGAGCAGTACTTC.

The chain joins TRBV12-3 or TRBV12-4 to TRBJ2-1; possibly TRBD2 for D (6 bases). The CDR3 contains 11 residues. Trimming stripped 5 bases from V and 14 bases from J, with 13 bases between. The CDR3 sequence is CASSGATSKFF. The CDR3 nucleotides read TGTGCCAGCAGTGGGGCGACTAGTAAGTTCTTC.

V usage is TRBV14 and J usage is TRBJ2-1; D is ambiguous. The ends were cut back, 0 bases at V and 8 bases at J, with 14 bases in the middle. The CDR3 covers 15 residues. Germline CDR1 is SGHDN and CDR2 is FVKESK. The CDR3 protein is CASSQDGRRRDEQFF. For the CDR3, the DNA is TGTGCCAGCAGCCAAGATGGCAGGCGCCGGGATGAGCAGTTCTTC.

The genes are TRBV20-1 and TRBJ1-4; no firm D call. V was shortened by 6 bases and J by 3 bases, with 11 bases between the two germline ends. Germline loops: CDR1 DFQATT, CDR2 SNEGSKA (reference sequence). This CDR3 is built from 13 residues. CDR3 region: CSATGIPNEKLFF. For the CDR3, the DNA is TGCAGTGCCACCGGGATCCCTAATGAAAAACTGTTTTTT.

V is TRBV15 and J is TRBJ2-1, with unresolved D. Looked up from germline, CDR1 is LNHNV and CDR2 is YYDKDF (reference sequence). V lost 0 bases to trimming and J lost 8 bases, with 8 bases between them. The CDR3 covers 13 residues. The CDR3 loop is CATSRERWDEQFF. The CDR3 DNA reads as TGTGCCACCAGCAGAGAAAGGTGGGATGAGCAGTTCTTC. Supplemented by reference TRBV15 and TRBJ2-1, the full variable domain reads DAMVIQNPRYQVTQFGKPVTLSCSQTLNHNVMYWYQQKSSQAPKLLFHYYDKDFNNEADTPDNFQSRRPNTSFCFLDIRSPGLGDTAMYLCATSRERWDEQFFGPGTRLTVL.

The J gene is TRBJ2-5, the V gene TRBV29-1; D is ambiguous. There are 11 residues in the CDR3. Germline V gene lookup returns CDR1 SQVTM and CDR2 ANQGSEA. The ends were cut back, 2 bases at V and 6 bases at J, with 7 bases in the middle. The CDR3, as DNA: TGCAGCGTTGAAATGTTAAAGACCCAGTACTTC. Its protein is CSVEMLKTQYF. The full variable domain, with the rest looked up from reference TRBV29-1 and TRBJ2-5, is SAVISQKPSRDICQRGTSLTIQCQVDSQVTMMFWYRQQPGQSLTLIATANQGSEATYESGFVIDKFPISRPNLTFSTLTVSNMSPEDSSIYLCSVEMLKTQYFGPGTRLLVL.

This clonotype has more than one count but fewer than ten. The chain uses TRBV12-3 or TRBV12-4 and TRBJ2-7, with a tentative D call TRBD2 (5 bases). The CDR3 sequence is 13 residues long. The germline V and J ends were trimmed by 8 bases and 3 bases, with 14 bases remaining between them. CDR3 region: CASDKGRGYEQYF. The CDR3 DNA sequence: TGTGCCAGCGACAAAGGGAGAGGCTACGAGCAGTACTTC.

This clonotype has only a few counts. The genes are TRBV6-5 and TRBJ1-4; 7 bases map to TRBD1. V shed 4 bases, J shed 5 bases, and the junction held 4 bases outside the gene matches. The CDR3 has 14 amino acids. Germline V gene lookup returns CDR1 MNHEY and CDR2 SVGAGI. The CDR3 nucleotides are TGTGCCAGCAGTTCCCCGGGACAGAATGAAAAACTGTTTTTT. Its translation: CASSSPGQNEKLFF.

The chain combines TRBV7-2 with TRBJ2-1; 8 bases fit TRBD1. CDR3 length: 13 residues. The J segment lost 12 bases and the V segment lost 4 bases, leaving 8 bases of the junction unmatched. CDR1 and CDR2 from the germline V gene are SGHTA and FQGNSA. CDR3 region: CASSSLDRAGQFF. Here the CDR3 DNA reads TGTGCCAGCAGCTCCTTGGACAGGGCAGGGCAGTTCTTC.

The chain recombines TRBV5-1 with TRBJ2-6, with TRBD1 matching 8 bases. The CDR3 is 17 residues long. V was clipped by 4 bases and J by 0 bases; unmatched bases: 6. Germline CDR1 SGHRS, CDR2 YFSETQ. CDR3 sequence: CASSGGQGPSGANVLTF. The CDR3 region has the DNA TGCGCCAGCAGCGGTGGACAGGGACCCTCTGGGGCCAACGTCCTGACTTTC.

The chain joins TRBV9 to TRBJ1-1, with D possibly being TRBD1 (6 bases). Germline lookup yields CDR1 SGDLS and CDR2 YYNGEE. The CDR3 is 13 residues long. V lost 0 bases and J lost 6, with 9 bases in between. CDR3 nucleotides: TGTGCCAGCAGCGTAGTGGGGGGCTCTGAAGCTTTCTTT. This codes for CASSVVGGSEAFF.

CDR3: CSARQGLAGGRGTQYF. The CDR3 bases are TGCAGTGCTCGCCAAGGACTAGCGGGGGGGCGAGGGACCCAGTACTTC. The V gene is TRBV20-1, the J gene TRBJ2-5; 15 bases agree with TRBD2. Germline V CDR1 and CDR2: DFQATT, SNEGSKA (reference sequence). The CDR3 runs 16 residues. With V trimmed by 5 bases and J by 7 bases, 11 bases remained unmatched.

This clonotype has only a few counts. V usage is TRBV29-1 and J usage is TRBJ2-1; D may match TRBD1 or TRBD2 (5 bases each). The end of the DNA is better explained by TRBJ2-5, so the J call may be wrong. Germline assignment: CDR1 SQVTM and CDR2 ANQGSEA. The CDR3 has 14 amino acids. The CDR3 region is CSVEPRGPAETQYF. Written as DNA, the CDR3 is TGCAGCGTTGAACCTCGGGGACCTGCGGAGACCCAGTACTTC.

The gene calls are TRBV27 and TRBJ1-2; weak D call: TRBD1 (6 bases). CDR1 and CDR2 from the germline V gene are MNHEY and SMNVEV (reference sequence). Trimming took off 5 bases at V and 9 bases at J, with 19 bases between the two ends. The CDR3 spans 14 residues. The CDR3 sequence: CASSPPDRAYSYTF. CDR3 sequence (DNA): TGTGCCAGCAGTCCGCCGGACAGAGCCTACAGCTACACCTTC.

In regard to this clonotype: A read error is possible here, since a much larger clone lies one base away. The gene calls are TRBV2 and TRBJ2-5; tentatively, D is TRBD1 (8 bases). The CDR3 is made up of 12 amino acids. Looked up from germline, CDR1 is SNHLY and CDR2 is FYNNEI. The CDR3 DNA is TGTGTCAGCACAGGGGGGGAAGAGACCCAGTACTTC. Translation: CVSTGGEETQYF. The full variable domain, its missing parts supplied by reference TRBV2 and TRBJ2-5, is EPEVTQTPSHQVTQMGQEVILRCVPISNHLYFYWYRQILGQKVEFLVSFYNNEISEKSEIFDDQFSVERPDGSNFTLKIRSTKLEDSAMYFCVSTGGEETQYFGPGTRLLVL.

This clonotype appeared a few times. The V gene is TRBV30, the J gene TRBJ1-1; D is possibly TRBD1 (5 bases). V was pared by 4 bases and J by 0 bases, with 15 bases between. Germline V gives CDR1 GTSNPN, CDR2 SVGIG (reference sequence). CDR3 length: 15 residues. Here the CDR3 DNA reads TGTGCCTGGATCACGGGGACGGGACTGAACACTGAAGCTTTCTTT. This translates into CAWITGTGLNTEAFF.

Only a few counts were recorded for this clonotype. J is TRBJ1-1 and V is TRBV6-5, with unresolved D. V was trimmed by 6 bases and J by 4 bases, leaving 15 bases between them. This CDR3 has 14 amino acids. Germline-derived CDR1 and CDR2 are MNHEY and SVGAGI. CDR3 nucleotides: TGTGCCAGCAGCCGCCAGACCGGGCGCACTGAAGCTTTCTTT. The encoded protein is CASSRQTGRTEAFF.

This clonotype has only a few counts. The CDR3 reads CAISGDRQREQYF. In DNA, the CDR3 is TGTGCCATCAGTGGGGACAGACAGCGAGAGCAGTACTTC. The chain combines TRBV10-3 with TRBJ2-1, with 7 bases matching TRBD1. TRBJ2-7 explains the end of the DNA better; the J call may be wrong. Germline V gene lookup returns CDR1 ENHRY and CDR2 SYGVKD. This CDR3 contains 13 residues.

This clonotype was detected a few times. This rearrangement joins TRBV28 to TRBJ2-7; 10 nucleotides match TRBD1. The CDR3 has 14 amino acids. The germline gives CDR1 MDHEN, CDR2 SYDVKM. The V and J ends lost 6 bases and 2 bases, in that order; junction bases with no gene match: 4. The CDR3 DNA sequence: TGTGCCAGCAGGGACGGACAGGGGGCCTACGAGCAGTACTTC. It yields the protein CASRDGQGAYEQYF.

The rearrangement joins TRBV7-3 to TRBJ2-5; D might be TRBD1 (6 bases). Germline CDR1 SGHTA, CDR2 FQGTGA. This CDR3 spans 15 amino acids. V was trimmed by 0 bases and J by 3 bases, leaving 11 bases between them. The CDR3 DNA reads TGTGCCAGCAGCTTAACGAAGGCAGGGGAAGAGACCCAGTACTTC. It translates to CASSLTKAGEETQYF.